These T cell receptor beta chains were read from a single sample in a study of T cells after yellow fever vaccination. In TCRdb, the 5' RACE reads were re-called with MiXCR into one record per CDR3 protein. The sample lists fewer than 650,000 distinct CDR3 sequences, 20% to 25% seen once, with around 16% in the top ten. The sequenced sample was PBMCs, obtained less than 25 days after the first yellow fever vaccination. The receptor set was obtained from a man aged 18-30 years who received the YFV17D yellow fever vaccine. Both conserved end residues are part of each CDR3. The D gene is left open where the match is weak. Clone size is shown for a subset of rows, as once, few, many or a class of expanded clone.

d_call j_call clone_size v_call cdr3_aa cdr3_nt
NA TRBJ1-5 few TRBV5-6 CASSLFGGEAPQHF TGTGCCAGCAGCTTGTTTGGGGGTGAGGCGCCCCAGCATTTT
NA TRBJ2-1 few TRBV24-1 CATSDPSGSGDEQFF TGTGCCACCAGTGATCCGTCCGGGAGTGGCGATGAGCAGTTCTTC
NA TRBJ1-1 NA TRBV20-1 CSARRDTHREAFF TGCAGTGCTAGACGGGACACACACCGTGAAGCTTTCTTT
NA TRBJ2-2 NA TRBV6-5 CASSSSKNTGELFF TGTGCCAGCAGTTCCTCTAAGAACACCGGGGAGCTGTTTTTT
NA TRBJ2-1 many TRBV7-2 CASSSGANEQFF TGTGCCAGCAGCTCGGGAGCGAATGAGCAGTTCTTC
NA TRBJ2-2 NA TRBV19 CASSGGFWAGELFF TGTGCCAGTAGTGGCGGGTTCTGGGCCGGGGAGCTGTTTTTT
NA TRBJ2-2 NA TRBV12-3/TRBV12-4 CASRGAGTGELFF TGTGCCAGTCGGGGCGCCGGGACCGGGGAGCTGTTTTTT
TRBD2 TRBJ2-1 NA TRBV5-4 CASRRNVLAGGSNEQFF TGTGCCAGCAGACGTAACGTGCTAGCGGGGGGCTCCAATGAGCAGTTCTTC
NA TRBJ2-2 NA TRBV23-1 CASRQGATGELFF TGCGCCAGCAGGCAAGGAGCCACCGGGGAGCTGTTTTTT
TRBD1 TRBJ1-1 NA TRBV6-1 CASSGDREDTEAFF TGTGCCAGCAGTGGGGACAGGGAGGACACTGAAGCTTTCTTT
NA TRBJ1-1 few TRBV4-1 CASSQEGPANTEAFF TGCGCCAGCAGCCAAGAGGGCCCAGCGAACACTGAAGCTTTCTTT
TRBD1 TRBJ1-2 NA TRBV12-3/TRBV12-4 CASSGTAALYGYTF TGTGCCAGCTCCGGGACAGCCGCACTCTATGGCTACACCTTC
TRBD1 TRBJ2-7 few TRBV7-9 CASSLPGTGGSYEQYF TGTGCCAGCAGCCTACCGGGGACAGGGGGGTCCTACGAGCAGTACTTC
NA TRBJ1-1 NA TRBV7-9 CASSLWAGVMRHTEAFF TGTGCCAGCAGCTTATGGGCAGGGGTTATGAGGCACACTGAAGCTTTCTTT
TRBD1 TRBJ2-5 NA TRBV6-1 CASIAGTGTLGEETQYF TGTGCCAGCATCGCCGGGACAGGGACTCTCGGAGAAGAGACCCAGTACTTC
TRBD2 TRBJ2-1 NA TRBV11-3 CASSTSSGGAGEQFF TGTGCCAGCAGCACATCTAGCGGGGGGGCCGGTGAGCAGTTCTTC
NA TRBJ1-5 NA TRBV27 CASSLARGQPQHF TGTGCCAGCAGTTTAGCCAGGGGTCAGCCCCAGCATTTT
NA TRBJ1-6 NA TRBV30 CAWSVWLNNSPLHF TGTGCCTGGAGTGTATGGCTGAACAATTCACCCCTCCACTTT
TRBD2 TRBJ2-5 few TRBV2 CASIAGATQETQYF TGTGCCAGCATAGCGGGGGCCACCCAAGAGACCCAGTACTTC
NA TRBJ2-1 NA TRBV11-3 CASSLTPISEQFF TGTGCCAGCAGCTTAACCCCTATTAGTGAGCAGTTCTTC
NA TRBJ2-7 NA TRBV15 CATSRAGAAYEQYF TGTGCCACCAGCAGAGCGGGGGCCGCCTACGAGCAGTACTTC
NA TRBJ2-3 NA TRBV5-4 CASRAASGAADAQYF TGTGCCAGCAGAGCCGCGTCCGGGGCCGCAGATGCGCAGTATTTT
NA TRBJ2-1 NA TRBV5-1 CASSILDSDNEQFF TGCGCCAGCAGCATCCTGGACTCTGACAATGAGCAGTTCTTC
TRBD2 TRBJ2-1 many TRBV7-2 CASSVSGGPRSYNEQFF TGTGCCAGCAGCGTAAGCGGGGGGCCCCGCTCCTACAATGAGCAGTTCTTC
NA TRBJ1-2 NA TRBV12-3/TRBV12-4 CASSPGGPGYGYTF TGTGCCAGCAGTCCCGGGGGGCCGGGGTATGGCTACACCTTC
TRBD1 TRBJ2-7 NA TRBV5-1 CASSLEQGVYEQYF TGCGCCAGCAGCTTGGAACAGGGGGTCTACGAGCAGTACTTC
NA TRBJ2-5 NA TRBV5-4 CASSLPRTMGETQYF TGTGCCAGCAGCTTGCCCCGGACTATGGGGGAGACCCAGTACTTC
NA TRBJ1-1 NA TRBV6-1 CASRQKKRGWMNTEAFF TGTGCCAGCAGACAGAAGAAAAGGGGGTGGATGAACACTGAAGCTTTCTTT
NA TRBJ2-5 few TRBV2 CASSELETQYF TGTGCCAGCAGTGAATTGGAGACCCAGTACTTC
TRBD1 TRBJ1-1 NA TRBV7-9 CASSPRDRGQETEAFF TGTGCCAGCAGCCCTCGGGACAGGGGGCAGGAGACTGAAGCTTTCTTT
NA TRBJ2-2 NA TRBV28 CASSLGWASGELFF TGTGCCAGCAGTTTGGGATGGGCCTCCGGGGAGCTGTTTTTT
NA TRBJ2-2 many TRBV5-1 CASSLGTLNTGELFF TGCGCCAGCAGCTTGGGGACACTGAACACCGGGGAGCTGTTTTTT
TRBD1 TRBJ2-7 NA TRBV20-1 CSASPMTGSPEQYF TGCAGTGCTAGTCCCATGACAGGGAGCCCCGAGCAGTACTTC
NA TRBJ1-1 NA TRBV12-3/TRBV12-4 CASSLATWTTEAFF TGTGCCAGCAGTTTAGCCACTTGGACCACTGAAGCTTTCTTT
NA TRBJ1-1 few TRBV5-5 CASSLEITRDTEAFF TGTGCCAGCAGCTTGGAGATCACCCGCGACACTGAAGCTTTCTTT
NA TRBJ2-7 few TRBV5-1 CASSKSRYYEQYF TGCGCCAGCAGCAAAAGTCGGTATTACGAGCAGTACTTC
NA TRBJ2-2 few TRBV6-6 CASYGLNTGELFF TGTGCCAGTTATGGGCTGAACACCGGGGAGCTGTTTTTT
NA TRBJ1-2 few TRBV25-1 CASRGLGDRLDPFGYTF TGTGCCAGCAGGGGATTGGGAGACAGGTTGGACCCCTTTGGCTACACCTTC
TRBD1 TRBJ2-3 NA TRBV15 CATSSGQGGDTQYF TGTGCCACCAGCTCCGGACAGGGGGGAGATACGCAGTATTTT
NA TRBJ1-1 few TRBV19 CASNNRPEKTEAFF TGTGCCAGTAACAACAGGCCGGAGAAGACTGAAGCTTTCTTT
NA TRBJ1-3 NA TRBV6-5 CATGFSYRLSSGNTIYF TGTGCCACGGGATTCTCTTACAGGCTTAGCTCTGGAAACACCATATATTTT
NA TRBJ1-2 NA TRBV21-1 CASSRTICYGYTF TGTGCCAGCAGCAGAACCATTTGTTATGGCTACACCTTC
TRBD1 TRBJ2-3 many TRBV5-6 CASSYRQGGDTQYF TGTGCCAGCAGCTATCGACAGGGGGGAGATACGCAGTATTTT
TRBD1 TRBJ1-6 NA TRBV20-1 CSARPQGSDSPLHF TGCAGTGCTAGGCCACAGGGGTCTGACTCACCCCTCCACTTT
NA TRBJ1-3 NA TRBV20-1 CSARELTVRGLSGNTIYF TGCAGTGCTAGAGAGCTCACCGTTAGGGGCCTCTCTGGAAACACCATATATTTT
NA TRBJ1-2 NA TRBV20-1 CSARGAFYGYTF TGCAGTGCTAGAGGGGCGTTCTATGGCTACACCTTC
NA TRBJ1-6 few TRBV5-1 CASSQFQGRSPLHF TGCGCCAGCAGTCAGTTCCAGGGTCGCTCACCCCTCCACTTT
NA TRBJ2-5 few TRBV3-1 CASGGRQETQYF TGTGCCAGCGGGGGGAGGCAAGAGACCCAGTACTTC
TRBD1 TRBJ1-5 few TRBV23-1 CASSPTRQDRGLRSNQPQHF TGCGCCAGCAGTCCTACCCGTCAAGACAGGGGGCTTAGGAGCAATCAGCCCCAGCATTTT
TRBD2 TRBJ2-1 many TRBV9 CASSVGGVLYNEQFF TGTGCCAGCAGCGTTGGGGGGGTCCTCTACAATGAGCAGTTCTTC